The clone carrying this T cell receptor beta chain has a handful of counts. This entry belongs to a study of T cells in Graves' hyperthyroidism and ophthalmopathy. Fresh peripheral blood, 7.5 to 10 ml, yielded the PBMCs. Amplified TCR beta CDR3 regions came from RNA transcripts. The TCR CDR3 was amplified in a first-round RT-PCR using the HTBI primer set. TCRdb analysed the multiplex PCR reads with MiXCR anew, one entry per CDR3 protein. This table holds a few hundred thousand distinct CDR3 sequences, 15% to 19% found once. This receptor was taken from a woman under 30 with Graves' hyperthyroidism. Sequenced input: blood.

The CDR3: CASSLAGRTPNTEAFF. The CDR3 DNA follows: TGCGCCAGCAGCTTGGCCGGCCGAACACCGAACACTGAAGCTTTCTTT. This chain uses TRBV5-1 with TRBJ1-1; D not resolved. From germline, CDR1 is SGHRS and CDR2 YFSETQ. CDR3 length: 16 amino acids. V lost 0 bases to trimming and J lost 1 base, with 13 bases between them. The variable domain in full, with the rest retrieved from reference TRBV5-1 and TRBJ1-1, is KAGVTQTPRYLIKTRGQQVTLSCSPISGHRSVSWYQQTPGQGLQFLFEYFSETQRNKGNFPGRFSGRQFSNSRSEMNVSTLELGDSALYLCASSLAGRTPNTEAFFGQGTRLTVV.